What follows is one T cell receptor (beta chain) and its context. The sample comes from a study of blood T cell repertoires in COVID-19. Participants were aged roughly 18 to 100 years from about two dozen US areas. Using immunoSEQ multiplex PCR, the repertoire was profiled, and TCRdb retains in-frame clones only, with some absent. The table has about 400,000 clones, approximately 88% seen once. The TCR originated in a woman aged 35 to 49 with acute COVID-19. Source material: PBMCs or T cells enriched from blood (not recorded which).

This CDR3 is CASRPRLNRGWQPQHF. CDR3 bases: TGTGCCAGCAGACCCAGACTGAACAGGGGGTGGCAGCCCCAGCATTTT. This chain uses TRBV28 with TRBJ1-5, with TRBD1 matching 8 bases. Germline V gene lookup returns CDR1 MDHEN and CDR2 SYDVKM. CDR3 length: 16 amino acids. The V gene end was trimmed by 6 bases and the J gene end by 7 bases; junction bases not matched to a gene: 14. Supplemented by reference TRBV28 and TRBJ1-5, the full variable domain reads DVKVTQSSRYLVKRTGEKVFLECVQDMDHENMFWYRQDPGLGLRLIYFSYDVKMKEKGDIPEGYSVSREKKERFSLILESASTNQTSMYLCASRPRLNRGWQPQHFGDGTRLSIL.